The clone carrying this T cell receptor beta chain was recorded once. What it binds is not known. The entry originates in a study of graft-versus-host responses after intestinal transplantation. Study-level background: Multivisceral, liver-intestinal, or isolated intestinal transplants were received by the recipients. All recipients got anti-thymocyte globulin induction, then tacrolimus and steroids for 2 to 4 years.

The CDR3 is made up of 14 amino acids. Trimming removed 5 bases at V and 3 bases at J, with 12 bases between. Germline V gene data show CDR1 as MNHEY and CDR2 as SMNVEV (reference sequence). Overall study results and limits: Peak circulating GvH clone levels were associated with early post-transplant HvG declines. Researchers found GvH clones in recipient marrow, and some showed up first in ileum or blood.

The assay was immunoSEQ multiplex PCR, and TCRdb's table has in-frame clones only and misses some. The sample lists about 86,000 clones; around 86% were seen once. Sample: unstimulated CD8+ T cells sorted from spleen or lymph node cells, taken before intestinal transplant. The chain uses TRBV27 and TRBJ2-3, with a tentative D call TRBD1 (5 bases). This sequence was found in a human donor who received an intestinal transplant. CDR3 bases: TGTGCCAGCAGTACCCTCTCAGGGACAGATACGCAGTATTTT. Its translation is CASSTLSGTDTQYF.